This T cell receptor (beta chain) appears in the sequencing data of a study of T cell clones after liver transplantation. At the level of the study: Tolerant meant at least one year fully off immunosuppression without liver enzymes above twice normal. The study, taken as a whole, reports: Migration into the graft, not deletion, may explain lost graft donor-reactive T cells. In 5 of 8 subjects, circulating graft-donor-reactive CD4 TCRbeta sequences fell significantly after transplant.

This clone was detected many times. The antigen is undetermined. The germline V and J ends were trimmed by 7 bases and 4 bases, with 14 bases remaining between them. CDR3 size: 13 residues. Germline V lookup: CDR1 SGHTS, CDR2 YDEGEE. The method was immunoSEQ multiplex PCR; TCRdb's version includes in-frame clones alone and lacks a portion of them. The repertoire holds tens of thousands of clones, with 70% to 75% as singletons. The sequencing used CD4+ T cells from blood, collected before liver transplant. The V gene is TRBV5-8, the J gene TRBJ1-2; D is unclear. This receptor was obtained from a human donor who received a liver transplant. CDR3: CASRSTGIYGYTF. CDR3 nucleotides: TGTGCCAGCCGGTCTACCGGGATCTATGGCTACACCTTC.